This T cell receptor (beta chain) came from a study of T cell responses to AZD1222 COVID-19 vaccine (dated by TCRdb to about 2021). Notes on the research overall: TCR sequencing was performed for 233 trial participants, of whom about 200 were given two doses of AZD1222 and some 26 were given two doses of MenACWY control vaccine. Trial participants were enrolled by age into 18-55, 56-69 and 70-plus year subgroups, with 148, 28 and 57 TCR-sequenced participants respectively. Summary of the overall study and its limitations: Vaccine-associated CD4 TCRs spanned the whole spike protein, with dominant responses in regions 160-218 and 743-854. Conclusions about previously exposed vaccinees are limited because only six or seven AZD1222 recipients were SARS-CoV-2 seropositive at baseline. Nearly half of unique spike-specific TCRs reportedly recognized epitopes outside regions mutated in the B.1.351 and B.1.1.7 variants. Participants were mostly white British, with more females than males. The authors suggested clonal diversity may have been underestimated. After two AZD1222 doses, both the breadth and the depth of spike-specific TCRs were significantly higher than at day 0 and than in MenACWY recipients. In the small 56-69-year group, the increase in depth fell short of significance, most likely because of low power. No day 14 peak-response samples were available, so repertoires were characterized only after the peak T cell response.

Details on this clone: The target of this receptor is not known. The sample holds no much larger clone one base away, and base qualities are not on file.

The CDR3 regions of human TCRbeta chains were subjected to immunosequencing. Per the authors' processing: Repertoire TCRs were matched against a reference library of SARS-CoV-2-specific TCRs generated with the MIRA antigen-specificity platform. Breadth meant the fraction of unique TCRs that were SARS-CoV-2-associated, whereas depth meant the fraction of total T cells that were SARS-CoV-2-associated. Using the MIRA data, every spike-specific TCR was mapped to the spike region that the TCR reacted to and assigned to either a CD4 or a CD8 class. Log10-transformed breadth and depth values were compared by one-way ANOVA with Sidak's multiple comparisons tests. TCRdb limited this immuneACCESS table to in-frame rearrangements with V and J called. A share of clones is missing; checked studies link under half to unresolved V genes, and the rest is unexplained. D and trimming come from the DNA, and the V and J calls and clone size come from that table. This sample is represented by 130,000 or so clones; approximately 90% of them were singletons. The ten largest make up over 4% of the sample.

The meaning of the sample's time point label: about 28 days (+/-7) after the second vaccine dose. This specimen's treatment or condition label, interpreted: meningococcal conjugate vaccine given as trial control. Vaccinee samples were obtained from the UK trials COV001 and COV002, which included a single-blind randomized controlled phase 2/3 trial of AZD1222 (ChAdOx1 nCoV-19) in healthy adults. Trial participant PBMC samples were collected at day 0 and day 28 after the second dose for TCRbeta chain sequencing. The receptor was isolated from an adult who received the MenACWY meningococcal vaccine as a control. The specimen was peripheral blood, collected 28 days after the second dose of the MenACWY control vaccine.

The DNA sequence reads TGTGCCAGCAGTCGCCCGGGACAGGGGGCTCGTGGCTACACCTTC. Translation gives CASSRPGQGARGYTF. Rearrangement joined TRBV2 to TRBJ1-2; 12 central nucleotides agree with TRBD1. The CDR3 goes from the cysteine to the phenylalanine over 15 residues. The DNA shown is the 45-base CDR3, in frame from base 1. Germline trimming amounts to 5 bases on V and 7 bases on J, with 8 as the count of junction bases outside the gene matches. The germline V gene supplies CDR1 SNHLY and CDR2 FYNNEI.